This T cell receptor beta chain was recorded in a study of blood T cell repertoires in COVID-19. The CDR3 has 15 residues. V was pared by 2 bases and J by 5 bases, with 13 bases between. CDR1 is LNHDA and CDR2 is SQIVND in the germline V gene (reference sequence). Here immunoSEQ multiplex PCR was the method, and the copy in TCRdb shows in-frame clones only, minus some. The table includes 250,000 to 300,000 clones, under 90% detected once. This study enrolled people aged 18 to 89 from about two dozen US geographic areas. Membership in each cohort depended on participant-reported clinical history. The gene calls are TRBV19 and TRBJ2-1, with D perhaps TRBD1 (6 bases). The sequence derives from a man between 18 and 29 years old who had recovered from COVID-19. The specimen was PBMCs or T cells enriched from blood (not recorded which). In DNA, the CDR3 is TGTGCCAGTAGTATAATAAGACAGGTTGACAATGAGCAGTTCTTC. Its translation: CASSIIRQVDNEQFF.